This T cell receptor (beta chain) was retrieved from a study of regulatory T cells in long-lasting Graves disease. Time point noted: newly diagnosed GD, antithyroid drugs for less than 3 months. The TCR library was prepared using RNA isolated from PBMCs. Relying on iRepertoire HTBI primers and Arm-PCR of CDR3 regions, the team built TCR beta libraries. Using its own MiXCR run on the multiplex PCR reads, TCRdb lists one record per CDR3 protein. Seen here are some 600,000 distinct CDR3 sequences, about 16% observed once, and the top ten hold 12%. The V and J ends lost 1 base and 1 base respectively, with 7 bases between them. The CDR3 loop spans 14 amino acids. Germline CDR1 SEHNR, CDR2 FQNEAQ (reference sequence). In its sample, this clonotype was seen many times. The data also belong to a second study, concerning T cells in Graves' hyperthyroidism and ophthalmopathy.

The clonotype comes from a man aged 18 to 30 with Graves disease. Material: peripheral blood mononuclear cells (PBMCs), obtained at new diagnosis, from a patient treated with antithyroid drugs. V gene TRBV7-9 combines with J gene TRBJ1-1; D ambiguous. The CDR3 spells CASSLVTGNTEAFF. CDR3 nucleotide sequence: TGTGCCAGCAGCTTAGTCACGGGGAACACTGAAGCTTTCTTT.